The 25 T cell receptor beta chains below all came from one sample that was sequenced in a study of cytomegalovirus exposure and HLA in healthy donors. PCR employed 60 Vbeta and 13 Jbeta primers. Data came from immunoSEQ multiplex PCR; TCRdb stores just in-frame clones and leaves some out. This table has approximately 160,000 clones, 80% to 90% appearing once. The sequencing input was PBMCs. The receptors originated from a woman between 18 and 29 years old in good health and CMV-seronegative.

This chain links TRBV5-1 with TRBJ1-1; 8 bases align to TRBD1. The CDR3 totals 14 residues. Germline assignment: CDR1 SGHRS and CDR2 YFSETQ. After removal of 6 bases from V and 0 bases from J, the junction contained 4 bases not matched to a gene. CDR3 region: CASKGQGMNTEAFF. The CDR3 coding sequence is TGCGCCAGCAAAGGACAGGGAATGAACACTGAAGCTTTCTTT.

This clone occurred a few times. The CDR3 coding sequence is TGTGCTAGTGGTTTGGTAGTGGGAGGGAGAGCCAAAAACATTCAGTACTTC. Protein sequence: CASGLVVGGRAKNIQYF. This sequence joins TRBV12-5 and TRBJ2-4; 7 bases line up with TRBD2. Trimming removed 0 bases from V and 0 bases from J; junction bases left unmatched: 5. The CDR3 loop spans 17 amino acids. Germline CDR1 and CDR2: LGHNT and FRNRAP.

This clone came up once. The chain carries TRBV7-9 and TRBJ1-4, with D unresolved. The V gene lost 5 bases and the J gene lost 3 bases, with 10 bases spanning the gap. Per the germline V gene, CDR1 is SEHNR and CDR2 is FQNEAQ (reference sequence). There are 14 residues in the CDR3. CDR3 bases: TGTGCCAGCAGCCGAGCACCACCTAATGAAAAACTGTTTTTT. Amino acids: CASSRAPPNEKLFF.

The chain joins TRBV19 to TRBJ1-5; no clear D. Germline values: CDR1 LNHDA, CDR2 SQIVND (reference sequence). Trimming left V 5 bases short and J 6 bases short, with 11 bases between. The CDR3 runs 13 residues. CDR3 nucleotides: TGTGCCAGTAGTTCCCAACGGGGTCAGCCCCAGCATTTT. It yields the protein CASSSQRGQPQHF.

Here the CDR3 DNA reads TGCGCCAGCAGCCAGCAGGGGGTCTATGGCTACACCTTC. Its protein is CASSQQGVYGYTF. This chain uses TRBV5-1 with TRBJ1-2, with 7 nucleotides matching TRBD1. Germline CDR1 is SGHRS and CDR2 is YFSETQ. The length of the CDR3 is 13 residues. The trim removed 4 bases at V and 4 bases at J, leaving 4 bases unmatched.

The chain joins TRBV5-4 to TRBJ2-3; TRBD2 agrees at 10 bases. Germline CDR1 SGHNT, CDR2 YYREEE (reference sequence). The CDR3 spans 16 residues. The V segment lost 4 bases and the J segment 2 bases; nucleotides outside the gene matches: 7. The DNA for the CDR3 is TGTGCCAGCAGCCCGCGACTAGCGGGTCCCACAGATACGCAGTATTTT. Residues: CASSPRLAGPTDTQYF. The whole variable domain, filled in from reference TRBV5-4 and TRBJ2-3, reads ETGVTQSPTHLIKTRGQQVTLRCSSQSGHNTVSWYQQALGQGPQFIFQYYREEENGRGNFPPRFSGLQFPNYSSELNVNALELDDSALYLCASSPRLAGPTDTQYFGPGTRLTVL.

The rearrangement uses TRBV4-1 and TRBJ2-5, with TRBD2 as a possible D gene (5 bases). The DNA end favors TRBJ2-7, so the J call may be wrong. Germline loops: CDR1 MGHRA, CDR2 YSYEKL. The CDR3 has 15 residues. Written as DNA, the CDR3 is TGCGCCAGCAGCCAATCTAGCATAACCTCCTACGAGCAGTACTTC. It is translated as CASSQSSITSYEQYF.

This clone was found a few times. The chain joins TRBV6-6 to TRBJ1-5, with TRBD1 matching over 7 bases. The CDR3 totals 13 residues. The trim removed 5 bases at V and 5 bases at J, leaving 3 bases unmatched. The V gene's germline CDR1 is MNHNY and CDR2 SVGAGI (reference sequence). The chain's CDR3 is CASSPDRDQPQHF. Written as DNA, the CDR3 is TGTGCCAGCAGTCCCGACAGGGATCAGCCCCAGCATTTT.

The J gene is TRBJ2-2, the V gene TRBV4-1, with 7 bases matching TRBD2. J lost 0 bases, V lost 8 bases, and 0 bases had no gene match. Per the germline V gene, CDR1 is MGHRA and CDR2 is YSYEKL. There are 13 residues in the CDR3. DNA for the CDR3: TGCGCCAGCGGGGGGGCGAACACCGGGGAGCTGTTTTTT. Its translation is CASGGANTGELFF.

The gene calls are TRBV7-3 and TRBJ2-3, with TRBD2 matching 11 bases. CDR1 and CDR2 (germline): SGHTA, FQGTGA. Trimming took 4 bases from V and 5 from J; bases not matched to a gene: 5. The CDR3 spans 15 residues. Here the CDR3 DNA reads TGTGCCAGCAGCTCCCCGACTAGCGGGGTAGATACGCAGTATTTT. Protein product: CASSSPTSGVDTQYF.

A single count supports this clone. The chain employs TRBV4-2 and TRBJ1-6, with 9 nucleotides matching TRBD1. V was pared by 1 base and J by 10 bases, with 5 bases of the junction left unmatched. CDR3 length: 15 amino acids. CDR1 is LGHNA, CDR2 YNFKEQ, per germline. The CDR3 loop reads CASSQASTGGSPLHF. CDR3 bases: TGTGCCAGCAGCCAAGCATCGACAGGGGGATCACCCCTCCACTTT.

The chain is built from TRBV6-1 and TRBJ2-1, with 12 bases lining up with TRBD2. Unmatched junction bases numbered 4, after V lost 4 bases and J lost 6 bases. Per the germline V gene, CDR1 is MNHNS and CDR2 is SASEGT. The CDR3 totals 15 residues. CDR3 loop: CASSARLAGANEQFF. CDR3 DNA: TGTGCCAGCAGTGCCCGACTAGCGGGGGCCAATGAGCAGTTCTTC.

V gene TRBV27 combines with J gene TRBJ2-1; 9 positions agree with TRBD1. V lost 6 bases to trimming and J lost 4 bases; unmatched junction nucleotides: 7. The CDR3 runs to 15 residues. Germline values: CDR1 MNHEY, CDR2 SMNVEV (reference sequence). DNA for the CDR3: TGTGCCAGCAGCGCCACGGGACAGGGATACAATGAGCAGTTCTTC. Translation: CASSATGQGYNEQFF.

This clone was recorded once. This chain's CDR3 is CASSLSRGTDTQYF. CDR3 bases: TGTGCCAGCAGCTTATCCAGGGGAACAGATACGCAGTATTTT. This rearrangement joins TRBV7-2 to TRBJ2-3; possibly TRBD1 for D (6 bases). Germline V gene sequence: CDR1 SGHTA, CDR2 FQGNSA. CDR3 length: 14 residues. Trimming cost V 2 bases and J 3 bases, with 9 bases left between them.

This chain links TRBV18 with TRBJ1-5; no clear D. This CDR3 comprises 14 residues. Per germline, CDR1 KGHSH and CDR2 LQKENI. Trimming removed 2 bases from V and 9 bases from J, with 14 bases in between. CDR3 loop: CASSPDHSPSPQHF. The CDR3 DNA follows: TGTGCCAGCTCACCAGATCACAGCCCATCGCCCCAGCATTTT.

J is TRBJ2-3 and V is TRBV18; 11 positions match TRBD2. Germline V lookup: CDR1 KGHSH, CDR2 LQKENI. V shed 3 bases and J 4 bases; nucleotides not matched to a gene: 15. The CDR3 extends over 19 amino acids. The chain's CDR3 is CASSPQISGGASSADTQYF. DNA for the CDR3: TGTGCCAGCTCACCCCAGATTAGCGGGGGGGCTTCTTCCGCAGATACGCAGTATTTT.

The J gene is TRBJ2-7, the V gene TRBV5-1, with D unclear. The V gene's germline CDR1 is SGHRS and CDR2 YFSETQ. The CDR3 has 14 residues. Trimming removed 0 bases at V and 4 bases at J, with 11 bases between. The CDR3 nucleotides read TGCGCCAGCAGCTTGGGCGGAGTTGGATACGAGCAGTACTTC. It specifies CASSLGGVGYEQYF. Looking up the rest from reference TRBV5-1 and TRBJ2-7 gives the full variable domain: KAGVTQTPRYLIKTRGQQVTLSCSPISGHRSVSWYQQTPGQGLQFLFEYFSETQRNKGNFPGRFSGRQFSNSRSEMNVSTLELGDSALYLCASSLGGVGYEQYFGPGTRLTVT.

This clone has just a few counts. CDR3 sequence reads: CASSLDLYRGNTIYF. Written as DNA, the CDR3 is TGTGCCAGCAGCTTAGATCTATATCGGGGAAACACCATATATTTT. This rearrangement joins TRBV11-2 to TRBJ1-3; D unclear. The CDR3 covers 15 residues. The V end was cut by 0 bases, the J end by 4 bases, with 10 bases between. Germline V gene data show CDR1 as SGHAT and CDR2 as FQNNGV.

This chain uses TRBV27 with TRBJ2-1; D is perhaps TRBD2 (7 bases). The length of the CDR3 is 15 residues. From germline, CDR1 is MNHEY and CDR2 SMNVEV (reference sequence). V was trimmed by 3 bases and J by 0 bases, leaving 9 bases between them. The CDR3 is CASSFRGGSYNEQFF. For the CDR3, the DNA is TGTGCCAGCAGTTTTAGGGGGGGCTCCTACAATGAGCAGTTCTTC.

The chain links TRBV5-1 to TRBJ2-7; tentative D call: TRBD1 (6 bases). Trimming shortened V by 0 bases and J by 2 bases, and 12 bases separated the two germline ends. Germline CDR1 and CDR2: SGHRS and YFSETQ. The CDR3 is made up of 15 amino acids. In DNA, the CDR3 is TGCGCCAGCAGCTTGGGGGGGCTTATCGCCTACGAGCAGTACTTC. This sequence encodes CASSLGGLIAYEQYF.

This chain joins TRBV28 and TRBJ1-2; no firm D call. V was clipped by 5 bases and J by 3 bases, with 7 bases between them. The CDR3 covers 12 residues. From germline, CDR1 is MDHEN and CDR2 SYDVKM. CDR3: CASSPRYYGYTF. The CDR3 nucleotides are TGTGCCAGCAGTCCGAGGTACTATGGCTACACCTTC.

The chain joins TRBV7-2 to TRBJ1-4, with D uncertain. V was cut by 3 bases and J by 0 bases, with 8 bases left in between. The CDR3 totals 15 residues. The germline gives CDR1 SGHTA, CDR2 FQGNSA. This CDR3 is CASSFHPTTNEKLFF. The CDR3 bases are TGTGCCAGCAGCTTTCATCCTACAACTAATGAAAAACTGTTTTTT. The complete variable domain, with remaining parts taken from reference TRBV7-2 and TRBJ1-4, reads GAGVSQSPSNKVTEKGKDVELRCDPISGHTALYWYRQSLGQGLEFLIYFQGNSAPDKSGLPSDRFSAERTGGSVSTLTIQRTQQEDSAVYLCASSFHPTTNEKLFFGSGTQLSVL.

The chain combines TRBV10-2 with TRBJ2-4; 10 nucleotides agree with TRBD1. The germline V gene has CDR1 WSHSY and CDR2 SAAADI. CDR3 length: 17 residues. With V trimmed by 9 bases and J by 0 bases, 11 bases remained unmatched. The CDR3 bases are TGCGCCAGTACGGGACAGGGGTCCGGATTAGCCAAAAACATTCAGTACTTC. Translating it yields CASTGQGSGLAKNIQYF.

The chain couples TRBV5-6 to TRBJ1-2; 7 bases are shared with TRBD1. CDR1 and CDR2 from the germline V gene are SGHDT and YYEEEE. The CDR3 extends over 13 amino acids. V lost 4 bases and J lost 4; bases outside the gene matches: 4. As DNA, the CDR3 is TGTGCCAGCAGCCCGGGGACAGCCTATGGCTACACCTTC. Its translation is CASSPGTAYGYTF.

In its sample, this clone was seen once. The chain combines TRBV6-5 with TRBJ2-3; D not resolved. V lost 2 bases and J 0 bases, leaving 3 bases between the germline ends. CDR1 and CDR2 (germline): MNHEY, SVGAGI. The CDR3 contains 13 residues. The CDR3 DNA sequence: TGTGCCAGCAGTTACACTAGCACAGATACGCAGTATTTT. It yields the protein CASSYTSTDTQYF.